Many counts were recorded for the clone carrying this T cell receptor beta chain. Its antigen is as yet unknown. The TCR library was built from RNA with a 3' RACE protocol and unique molecular identifiers. MiXCR, run by TCRdb on the 3' RACE reads, gives a single entry per CDR3 protein. The sample shows more than 40,000 distinct CDR3 sequences, around 4.1% of them seen only once. Noted treatment: PENTA 11 planned treatment interruption arm or continuous ART arm. The sample comes from a study of HIV-infected children after antiretroviral therapy interruption. At the level of the study: For the interruption arm, samples span week 0 through about 3 years after study end. Findings and limits, study-wide: By the end of treatment interruption, naive CD4+ clonality (Gini) increased.

The CDR3 runs to 15 residues. Germline V gene lookup returns CDR1 SGHDT and CDR2 YYEEEE. V shed 0 bases and J shed 1 base, with 11 bases lying between them. The rearrangement joins TRBV5-6 to TRBJ2-7; the D gene is possibly TRBD1 (5 bases). This material consisted of CD45RA+ CD4+ T cells from PBMCs, pooled from several time points, taken from a donor given antiretroviral therapy, either interrupted or continuous. Subset defined: naive CD4+ CD45RA+ CD45RO- T cells. The receptor was isolated from a pool of human donors with HIV. As DNA, the CDR3 is TGTGCCAGCAGCTTGGCCGGTTACAGGTCCTACGAGCAGTACTTC. It encodes CASSLAGYRSYEQYF.